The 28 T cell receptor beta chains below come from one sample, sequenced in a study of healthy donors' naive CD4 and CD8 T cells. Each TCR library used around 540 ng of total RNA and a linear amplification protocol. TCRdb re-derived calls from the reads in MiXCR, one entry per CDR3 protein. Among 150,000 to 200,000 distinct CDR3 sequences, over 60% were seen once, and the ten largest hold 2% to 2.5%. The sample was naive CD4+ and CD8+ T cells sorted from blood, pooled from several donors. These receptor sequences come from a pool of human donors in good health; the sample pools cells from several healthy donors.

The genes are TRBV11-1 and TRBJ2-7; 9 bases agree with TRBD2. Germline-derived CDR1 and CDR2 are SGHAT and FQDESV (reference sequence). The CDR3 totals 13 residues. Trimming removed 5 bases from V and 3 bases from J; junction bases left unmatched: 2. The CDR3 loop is CASSRAGGYEQYF. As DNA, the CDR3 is TGTGCCAGCAGCAGAGCGGGAGGCTACGAGCAGTACTTC.

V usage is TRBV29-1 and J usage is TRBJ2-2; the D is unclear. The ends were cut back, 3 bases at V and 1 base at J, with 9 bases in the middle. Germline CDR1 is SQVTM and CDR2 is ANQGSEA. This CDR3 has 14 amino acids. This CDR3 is CSVDALGNTGELFF. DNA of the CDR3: TGCAGCGTTGATGCCTTAGGGAACACCGGGGAGCTGTTTTTT.

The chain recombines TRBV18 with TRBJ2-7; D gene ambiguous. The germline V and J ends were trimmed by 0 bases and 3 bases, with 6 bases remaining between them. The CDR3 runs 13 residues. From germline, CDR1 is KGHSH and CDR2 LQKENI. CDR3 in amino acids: CASSPPQIYEQYF. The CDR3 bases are TGTGCCAGCTCACCACCGCAGATCTACGAGCAGTACTTC.

The CDR3 loop reads CASSLVSGAHYEQYV. As DNA, the CDR3 is TGTGCCAGCAGCTTAGTGTCAGGGGCCCACTACGAGCAGTACGTC. The genes are TRBV7-9 and TRBJ2-7, with a possible D match to TRBD1 (6 bases). The germline CDR1 and CDR2 sequences are SEHNR and FQNEAQ (reference sequence). The CDR3 extends over 15 amino acids. Trimming took off 1 base at V and 3 bases at J, with 13 bases between the two ends.

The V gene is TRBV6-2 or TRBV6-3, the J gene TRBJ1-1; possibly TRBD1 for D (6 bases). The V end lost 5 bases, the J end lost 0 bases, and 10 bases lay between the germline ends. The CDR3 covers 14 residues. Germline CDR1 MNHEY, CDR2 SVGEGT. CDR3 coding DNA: TGTGCCAGCAGTCGACAGGCCCTGAACACTGAAGCTTTCTTT. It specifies CASSRQALNTEAFF.

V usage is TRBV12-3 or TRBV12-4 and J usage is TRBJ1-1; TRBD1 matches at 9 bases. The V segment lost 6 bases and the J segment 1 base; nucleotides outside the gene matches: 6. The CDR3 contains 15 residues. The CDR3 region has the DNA TGTGCCAGCAGGCAACCGGGACAGGGGAACACTGAAGCTTTCTTT. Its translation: CASRQPGQGNTEAFF.

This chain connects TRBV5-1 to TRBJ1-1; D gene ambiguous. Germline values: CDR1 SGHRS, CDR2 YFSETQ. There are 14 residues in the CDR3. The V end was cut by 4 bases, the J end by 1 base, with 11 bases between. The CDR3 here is CASSGLSKNTEAFF. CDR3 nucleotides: TGCGCCAGCAGCGGGCTCAGTAAGAACACTGAAGCTTTCTTT.

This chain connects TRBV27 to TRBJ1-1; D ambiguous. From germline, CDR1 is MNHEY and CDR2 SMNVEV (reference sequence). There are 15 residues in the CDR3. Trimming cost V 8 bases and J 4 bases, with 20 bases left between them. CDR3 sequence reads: CASGPVTAVGTEAFF. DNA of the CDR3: TGTGCCAGCGGACCCGTGACGGCCGTGGGCACTGAAGCTTTCTTT.

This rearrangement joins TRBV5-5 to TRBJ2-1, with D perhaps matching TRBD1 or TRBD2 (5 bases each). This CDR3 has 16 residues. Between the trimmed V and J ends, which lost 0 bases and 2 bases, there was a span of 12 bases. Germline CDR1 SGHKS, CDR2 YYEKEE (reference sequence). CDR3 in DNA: TGTGCCAGCAGCTTGGTAGCGAGGGACGCCTACAATGAGCAGTTCTTC. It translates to CASSLVARDAYNEQFF.

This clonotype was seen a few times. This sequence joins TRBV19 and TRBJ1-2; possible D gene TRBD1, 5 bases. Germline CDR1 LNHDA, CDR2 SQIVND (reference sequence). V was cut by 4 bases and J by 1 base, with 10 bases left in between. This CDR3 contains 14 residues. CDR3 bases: TGTGCCAGTAGTACCTGGGACCGTAACTATGGCTACACCTTC. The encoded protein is CASSTWDRNYGYTF.

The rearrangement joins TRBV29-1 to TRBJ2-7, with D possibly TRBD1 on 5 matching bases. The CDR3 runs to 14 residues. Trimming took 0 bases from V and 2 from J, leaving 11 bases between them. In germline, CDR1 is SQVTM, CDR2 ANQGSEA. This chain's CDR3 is CSVEDPGSPYEQYF. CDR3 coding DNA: TGCAGCGTTGAAGACCCAGGGTCCCCCTACGAGCAGTACTTC.

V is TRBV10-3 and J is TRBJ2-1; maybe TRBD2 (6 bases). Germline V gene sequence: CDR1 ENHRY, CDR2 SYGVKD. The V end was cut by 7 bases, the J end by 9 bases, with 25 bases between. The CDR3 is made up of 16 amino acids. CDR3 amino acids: CAITRLPSEEGAEQFF. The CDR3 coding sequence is TGTGCCATCACTCGACTCCCATCCGAGGAGGGTGCTGAGCAGTTCTTC.

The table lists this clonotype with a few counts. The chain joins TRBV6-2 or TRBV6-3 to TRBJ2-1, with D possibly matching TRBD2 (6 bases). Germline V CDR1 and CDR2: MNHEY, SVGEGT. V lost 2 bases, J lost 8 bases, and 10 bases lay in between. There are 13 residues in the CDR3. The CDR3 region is CASSYGTGYEQFF. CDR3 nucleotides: TGTGCCAGCAGTTACGGGACTGGGTATGAGCAGTTCTTC.

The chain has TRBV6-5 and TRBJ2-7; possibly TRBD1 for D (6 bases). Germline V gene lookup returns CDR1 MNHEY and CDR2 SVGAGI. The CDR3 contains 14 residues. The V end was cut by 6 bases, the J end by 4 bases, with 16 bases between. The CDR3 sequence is CASSQGPEVYEQYF. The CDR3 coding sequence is TGTGCCAGCAGCCAGGGGCCTGAGGTATACGAGCAGTACTTC.

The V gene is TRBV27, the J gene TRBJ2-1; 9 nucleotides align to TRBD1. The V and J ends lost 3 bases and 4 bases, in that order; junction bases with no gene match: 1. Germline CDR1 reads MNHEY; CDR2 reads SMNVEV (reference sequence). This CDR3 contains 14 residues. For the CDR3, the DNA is TGTGCCAGCAGTTTGGGACAGGGATACAATGAGCAGTTCTTC. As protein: CASSLGQGYNEQFF.

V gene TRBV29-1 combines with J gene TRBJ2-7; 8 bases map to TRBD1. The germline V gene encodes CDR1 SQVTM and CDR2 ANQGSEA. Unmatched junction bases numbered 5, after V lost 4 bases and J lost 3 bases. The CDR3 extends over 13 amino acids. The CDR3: CSVGQGKFYEQYF. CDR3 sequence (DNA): TGCAGCGTTGGACAGGGGAAGTTCTACGAGCAGTACTTC.

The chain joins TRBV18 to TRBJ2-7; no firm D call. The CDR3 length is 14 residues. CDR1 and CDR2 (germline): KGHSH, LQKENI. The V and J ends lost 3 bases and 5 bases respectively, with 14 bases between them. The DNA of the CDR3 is TGTGCCAGCTCACCGGGCAGGAGTTTCCACGAGCAGTACTTC. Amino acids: CASSPGRSFHEQYF.

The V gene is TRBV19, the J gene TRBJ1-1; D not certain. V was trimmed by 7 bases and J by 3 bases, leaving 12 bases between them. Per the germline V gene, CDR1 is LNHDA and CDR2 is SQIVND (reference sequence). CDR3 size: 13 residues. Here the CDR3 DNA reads TGTGCCAGTAAACGAGGGCACGACACTGAAGCTTTCTTT. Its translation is CASKRGHDTEAFF.

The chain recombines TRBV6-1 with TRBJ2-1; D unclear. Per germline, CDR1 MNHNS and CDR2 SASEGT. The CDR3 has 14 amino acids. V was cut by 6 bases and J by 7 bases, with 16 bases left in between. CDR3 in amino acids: CASSQLGLGNEQFF. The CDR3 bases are TGTGCCAGCAGCCAATTAGGGCTCGGGAATGAGCAGTTCTTC.

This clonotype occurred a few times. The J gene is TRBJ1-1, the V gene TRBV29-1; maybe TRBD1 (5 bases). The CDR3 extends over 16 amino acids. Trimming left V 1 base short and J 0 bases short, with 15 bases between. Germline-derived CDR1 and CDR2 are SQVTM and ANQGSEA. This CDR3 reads CSVEGQQGLMNTEAFF. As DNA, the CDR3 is TGCAGCGTTGAAGGACAGCAGGGACTCATGAACACTGAAGCTTTCTTT.

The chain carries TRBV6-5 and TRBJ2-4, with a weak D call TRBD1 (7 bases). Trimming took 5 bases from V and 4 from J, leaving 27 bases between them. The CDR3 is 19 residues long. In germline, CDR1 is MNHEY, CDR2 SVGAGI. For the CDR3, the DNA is TGTGCCAGCAGTCCCCAGGGGGGTAGAAGGGTCGGTGCTAAAAACATTCAGTACTTC. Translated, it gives CASSPQGGRRVGAKNIQYF.

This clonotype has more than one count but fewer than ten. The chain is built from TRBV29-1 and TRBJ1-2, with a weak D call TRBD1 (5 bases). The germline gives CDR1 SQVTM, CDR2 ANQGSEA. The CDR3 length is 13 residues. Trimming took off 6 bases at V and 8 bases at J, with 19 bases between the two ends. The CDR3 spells CSVGAAAFGGYTF. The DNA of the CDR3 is TGCAGCGTCGGGGCGGCTGCATTTGGAGGCTACACCTTC.

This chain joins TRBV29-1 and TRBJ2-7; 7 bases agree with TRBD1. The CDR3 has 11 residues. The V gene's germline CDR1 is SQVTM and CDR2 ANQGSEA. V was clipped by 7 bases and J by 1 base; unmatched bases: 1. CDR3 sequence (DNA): TGCAGCGCGGGACAGTCCTACGAGCAGTACTTC. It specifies CSAGQSYEQYF.

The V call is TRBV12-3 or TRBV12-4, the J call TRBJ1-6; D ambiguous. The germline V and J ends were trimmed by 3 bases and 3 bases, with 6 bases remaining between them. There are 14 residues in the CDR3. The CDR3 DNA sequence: TGTGCCAGCAGTTTTAGTGGCTATAATTCACCCCTCCACTTT. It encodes CASSFSGYNSPLHF.

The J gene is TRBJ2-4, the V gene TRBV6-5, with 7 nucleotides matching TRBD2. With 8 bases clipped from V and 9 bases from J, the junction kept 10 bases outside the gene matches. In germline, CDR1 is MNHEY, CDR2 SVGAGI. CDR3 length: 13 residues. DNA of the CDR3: TGTGCCAGCGCCGTGGGAGGGCCTGGCATTCAGTACTTC. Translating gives CASAVGGPGIQYF.

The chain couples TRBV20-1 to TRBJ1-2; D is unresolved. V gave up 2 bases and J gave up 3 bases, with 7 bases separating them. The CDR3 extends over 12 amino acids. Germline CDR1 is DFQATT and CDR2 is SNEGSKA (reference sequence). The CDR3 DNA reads TGCAGTGCTAGACATACAGACTATGGCTACACCTTC. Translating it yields CSARHTDYGYTF.

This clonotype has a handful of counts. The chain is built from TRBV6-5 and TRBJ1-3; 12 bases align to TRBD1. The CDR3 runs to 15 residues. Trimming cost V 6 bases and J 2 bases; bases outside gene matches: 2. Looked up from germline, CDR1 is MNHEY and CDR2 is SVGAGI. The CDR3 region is CASSWDRGPGNTIYF. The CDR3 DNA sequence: TGTGCCAGCAGCTGGGACAGGGGGCCTGGAAACACCATATATTTT.

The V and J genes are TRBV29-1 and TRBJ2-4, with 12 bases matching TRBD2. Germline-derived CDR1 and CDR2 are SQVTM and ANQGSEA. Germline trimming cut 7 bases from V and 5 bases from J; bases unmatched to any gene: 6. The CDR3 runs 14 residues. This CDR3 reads CSGWGLAGENIQYF. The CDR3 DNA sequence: TGCAGCGGCTGGGGACTAGCGGGTGAAAACATTCAGTACTTC.